Shown below are 11 T cell receptor beta chains from a single sample sequenced in a study of response to subunit inactivated influenza vaccine. Each CDR3 protein is one row after TCRdb ran MiXCR on the RT-PCR reads. The data show roughly 760,000 distinct CDR3 sequences, 21% seen once. The specimen comprised PBMCs from blood, sampled more than 4 days after vaccination. Receptor source: a man in his fifties who received an inactivated influenza vaccine.

A few counts support this clonotype. The chain couples TRBV7-3 to TRBJ2-1, with 14 bases identical to TRBD2. The germline CDR1 and CDR2 sequences are SGHTA and FQGTGA. The ends lost 1 base at V and 6 bases at J; junction bases unmatched: 5. This CDR3 spans 17 amino acids. The CDR3 region has the DNA TGTGCCAGCAGCTTAAGGGGACTAGCGGGAGTAGTCAATGAGCAGTTCTTC. It yields the protein CASSLRGLAGVVNEQFF.

This chain uses TRBV6-2 or TRBV6-3 with TRBJ2-7; 7 nucleotides agree with TRBD2. CDR1 is MNHEY and CDR2 is SVGEGT in the germline V gene. This CDR3 is built from 14 residues. V trimming: 2 bases; J trimming: 2 bases; junction bases outside the gene matches: 3. This CDR3 is CASSYGGSPYEQYF. In DNA form, the CDR3 reads TGTGCCAGCAGTTACGGCGGGAGTCCCTACGAGCAGTACTTC.

In the case of this clonotype: Being one base from a much bigger clone, this may be a read error. The rearrangement links TRBV11-2 to TRBJ2-7, with TRBD1 matching over 7 bases. This CDR3 spans 19 amino acids. Germline CDR1 and CDR2: SGHAT and FQNNGV. CDR3 protein: CVSSLGRSSWTGVSYEQYF. In DNA, the CDR3 is TGTGTCAGCAGCTTAGGCCGGTCCAGTTGGACAGGCGTCTCCTACGAGCAGTACTTC.

This clonotype occurred a few times. The CDR3 is CSALDENTGELFF. The CDR3 DNA follows: TGCAGTGCTCTCGACGAGAACACCGGGGAGCTGTTTTTT. The chain has TRBV20-1 and TRBJ2-2, with unresolved D. Trimming pared 5 bases from V and 1 base from J, leaving 8 bases between. Germline V gene lookup returns CDR1 DFQATT and CDR2 SNEGSKA (reference sequence). This CDR3 spans 13 amino acids.

This clonotype was seen more than once but under ten times. This sequence joins TRBV6-5 and TRBJ1-6; 7 positions agree with TRBD1. CDR1 is MNHEY and CDR2 is SVGAGI in the germline V gene. CDR3 length equals 16 residues. The junction had 6 bases not matched to a gene; V was cut back by 1 base and J by 6 bases. The CDR3 DNA follows: TGTGCCAGCAGTTACTTGAGGACAGGTTTTAATTCACCCCTCCACTTT. It is translated as CASSYLRTGFNSPLHF.

There are a few counts of this clonotype. The CDR3 DNA sequence: TGCGCCAGCAGCCGGCAGACAGGGACTGGGGAGCTGTTTTTT. It specifies CASSRQTGTGELFF. V is TRBV4-3 and J is TRBJ2-2; tentative D call: TRBD1 (7 bases). V was shortened by 4 bases and J by 8 bases, with 14 bases between the two germline ends. CDR3 length: 14 residues. Germline V gives CDR1 LGHNA, CDR2 YSLEER.

This clonotype was seen a few times. V and J are TRBV18 and TRBJ2-3, with a weak D call TRBD2 (6 bases). Germline values: CDR1 KGHSH, CDR2 LQKENI. Trimming pared 0 bases from V and 0 bases from J, leaving 10 bases between. The length of the CDR3 is 16 residues. The CDR3 DNA sequence: TGTGCCAGCTCACCACCGCAGGCGGGGAGCACAGATACGCAGTATTTT. Protein: CASSPPQAGSTDTQYF. Full variable domain (rest looked up from reference TRBV18 and TRBJ2-3): NAGVMQNPRHLVRRRGQEARLRCSPMKGHSHVYWYRQLPEEGLKFMVYLQKENIIDESGMPKERFSAEFPKEGPSILRIQQVVRGDSAAYFCASSPPQAGSTDTQYFGPGTRLTVL.

The gene calls are TRBV12-3 or TRBV12-4 and TRBJ2-1, with 15 bases fitting TRBD2. Unmatched junction bases numbered 9, after V lost 0 bases and J lost 0 bases. This CDR3 contains 21 residues. The CDR3 region is CASSLAPAGLAGGPSYNEQFF. The CDR3 DNA reads as TGTGCCAGCAGTTTAGCCCCCGCGGGACTAGCGGGAGGTCCCTCCTACAATGAGCAGTTCTTC.

This clonotype appeared many times. The chain has TRBV7-9 and TRBJ2-1; D is unclear. The CDR3 extends over 14 amino acids. Germline V gene lookup returns CDR1 SEHNR and CDR2 FQNEAQ (reference sequence). V gave up 5 bases and J gave up 2 bases, with 10 bases separating them. CDR3 region: CASSAGRTYNEQFF. The CDR3 DNA sequence: TGTGCCAGCAGCGCCGGACGTACCTACAATGAGCAGTTCTTC.

With regard to this clonotype: An end of the junction does not agree with germline; a read error may underlie this. The CDR3 nucleotides read TGCGCCAGCAGCCAGGGACAGGGAACAGATACGCAGTCTTTT. Its translation: CASSQGQGTDTQSF. The chain has TRBV5-1 and TRBJ2-3; 9 nucleotides align to TRBD1. The CDR3 consists of 14 residues. Germline-derived CDR1 and CDR2 are SGHRS and YFSETQ. The whole variable domain, remainder taken from reference TRBV5-1 and TRBJ2-3, is KAGVTQTPRYLIKTRGQQVTLSCSPISGHRSVSWYQQTPGQGLQFLFEYFSETQRNKGNFPGRFSGRQFSNSRSEMNVSTLELGDSALYLCASSQGQGTDTQSFGPGTRLTVL.

This chain uses TRBV18 with TRBJ2-1, with D unclear. The V gene's germline CDR1 is KGHSH and CDR2 LQKENI. This CDR3 spans 13 amino acids. The ends were cut back, 2 bases at V and 8 bases at J, with 10 bases in the middle. The CDR3 reads CASSPLSWDEQFF. CDR3 coding DNA: TGTGCCAGCTCACCATTATCCTGGGATGAGCAGTTCTTC. Full variable domain (remainder filled in from reference TRBV18 and TRBJ2-1): NAGVMQNPRHLVRRRGQEARLRCSPMKGHSHVYWYRQLPEEGLKFMVYLQKENIIDESGMPKERFSAEFPKEGPSILRIQQVVRGDSAAYFCASSPLSWDEQFFGPGTRLTVL.